This T cell receptor (beta chain) is drawn from a study of cytomegalovirus exposure and HLA in healthy donors. Study in general: A subsequent analysis stated that the 95 to 150 validation repertoires were run on the same platform as the roughly 710 first-cohort repertoires. General study results and limits: There were 150 to 200 TCR beta chains listed as cytomegalovirus-associated.

The CDR3 covers 15 residues. The germline V gene has CDR1 MDHEN and CDR2 SYDVKM. Trimming removed 5 bases from V and 0 bases from J; junction bases left unmatched: 3. In the case of this clone: What it binds is unknown.

The method was immunoSEQ multiplex PCR; TCRdb's version includes in-frame clones alone and lacks a portion of them. Here the sample spans a few hundred thousand clones, roughly 89% being singletons. The chain uses TRBV28 and TRBJ1-1, with 10 bases aligning to TRBD1. The sample was PBMCs. The TCR originated in a woman aged 18-29 years in good health and CMV-seronegative. The CDR3 nucleotides are TGTGCCAGCAGTGGGACAGGGGAAATGAACACTGAAGCTTTCTTT. Its protein is CASSGTGEMNTEAFF.